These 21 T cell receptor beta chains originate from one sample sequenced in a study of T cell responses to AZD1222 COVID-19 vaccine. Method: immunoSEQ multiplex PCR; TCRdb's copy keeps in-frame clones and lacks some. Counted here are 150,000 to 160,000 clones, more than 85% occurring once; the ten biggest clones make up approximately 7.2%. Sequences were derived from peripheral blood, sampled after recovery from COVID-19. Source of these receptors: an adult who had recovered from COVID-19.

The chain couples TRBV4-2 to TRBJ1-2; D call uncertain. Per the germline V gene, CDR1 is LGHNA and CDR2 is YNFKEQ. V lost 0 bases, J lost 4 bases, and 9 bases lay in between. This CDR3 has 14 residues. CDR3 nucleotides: TGTGCCAGCAGCCAAGATGGGCAGCCCTATGGCTACACCTTC. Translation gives CASSQDGQPYGYTF.

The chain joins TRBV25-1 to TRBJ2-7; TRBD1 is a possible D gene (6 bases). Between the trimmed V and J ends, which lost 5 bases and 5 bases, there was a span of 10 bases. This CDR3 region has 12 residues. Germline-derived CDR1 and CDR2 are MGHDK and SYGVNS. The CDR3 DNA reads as TGTGCCAGCAGTAGGGACACGGACGAGCAGTACTTC. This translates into CASSRDTDEQYF.

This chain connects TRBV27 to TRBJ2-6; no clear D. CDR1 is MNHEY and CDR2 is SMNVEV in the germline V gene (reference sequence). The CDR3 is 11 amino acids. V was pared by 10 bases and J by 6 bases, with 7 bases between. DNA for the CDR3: TGTGCCACCGGCGCGGCCAACGTCCTGACTTTC. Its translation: CATGAANVLTF.

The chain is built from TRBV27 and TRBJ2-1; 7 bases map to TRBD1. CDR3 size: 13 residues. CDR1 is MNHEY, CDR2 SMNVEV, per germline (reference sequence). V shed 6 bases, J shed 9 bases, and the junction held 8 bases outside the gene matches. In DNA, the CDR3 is TGTGCCAGCAGACTTGAGGGGGCGGCTGAGCAGTTCTTC. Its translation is CASRLEGAAEQFF.

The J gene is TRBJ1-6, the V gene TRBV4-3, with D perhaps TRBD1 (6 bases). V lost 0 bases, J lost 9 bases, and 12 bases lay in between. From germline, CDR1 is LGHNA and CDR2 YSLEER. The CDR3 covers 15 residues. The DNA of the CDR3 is TGCGCCAGCAGCCAAGATAGGGGGACCAGTTCACCCCTCCACTTT. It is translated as CASSQDRGTSSPLHF.

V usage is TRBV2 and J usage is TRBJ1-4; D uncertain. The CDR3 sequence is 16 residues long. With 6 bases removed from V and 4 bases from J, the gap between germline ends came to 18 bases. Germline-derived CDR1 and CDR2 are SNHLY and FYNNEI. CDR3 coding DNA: TGTGCCAGCAGCACGCCAACGGACGGGTATAATGAAAAACTGTTTTTT. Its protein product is CASSTPTDGYNEKLFF.

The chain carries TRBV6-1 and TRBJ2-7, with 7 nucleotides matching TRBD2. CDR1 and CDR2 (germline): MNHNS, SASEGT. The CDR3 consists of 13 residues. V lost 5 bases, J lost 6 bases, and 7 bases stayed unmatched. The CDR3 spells CASSLTSVGEQYF. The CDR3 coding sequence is TGTGCCAGCAGTTTAACTAGCGTGGGCGAGCAGTACTTC.

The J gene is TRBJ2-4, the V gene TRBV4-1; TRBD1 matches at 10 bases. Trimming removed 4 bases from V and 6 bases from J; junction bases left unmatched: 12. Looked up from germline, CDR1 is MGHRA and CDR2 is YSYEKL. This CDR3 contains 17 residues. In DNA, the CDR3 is TGCGCCAGCAGCCTAAGTCTAACCCGGGACAGGGGAAACATTCAGTACTTC. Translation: CASSLSLTRDRGNIQYF.

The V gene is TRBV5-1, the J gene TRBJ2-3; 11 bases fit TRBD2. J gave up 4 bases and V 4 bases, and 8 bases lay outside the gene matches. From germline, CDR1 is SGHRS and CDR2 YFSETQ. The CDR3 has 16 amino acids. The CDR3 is CASSMGLAETADTQYF. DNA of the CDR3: TGCGCCAGCAGCATGGGACTAGCGGAGACAGCAGATACGCAGTATTTT.

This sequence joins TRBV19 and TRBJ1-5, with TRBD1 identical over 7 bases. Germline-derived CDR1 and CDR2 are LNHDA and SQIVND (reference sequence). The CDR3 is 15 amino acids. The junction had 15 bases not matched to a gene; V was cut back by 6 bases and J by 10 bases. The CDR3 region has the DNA TGTGCCAGTAGCTCAAACTGGTTACAGGGGAGCCCCCAGCATTTT. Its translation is CASSSNWLQGSPQHF.

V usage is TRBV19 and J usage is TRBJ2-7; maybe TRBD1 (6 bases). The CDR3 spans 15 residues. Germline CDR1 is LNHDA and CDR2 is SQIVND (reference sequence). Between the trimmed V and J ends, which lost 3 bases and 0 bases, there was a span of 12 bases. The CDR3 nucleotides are TGTGCCAGTAGTATGGGGCAGGGGCTCTCCTACGAGCAGTACTTC. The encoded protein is CASSMGQGLSYEQYF.

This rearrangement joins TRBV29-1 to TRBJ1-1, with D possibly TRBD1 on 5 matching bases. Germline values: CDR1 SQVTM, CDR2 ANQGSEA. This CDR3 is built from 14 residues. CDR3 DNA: TGCAGTGGGAGTCCAGGGATATTGAACACTGAAGCTTTCTTT. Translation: CSGSPGILNTEAFF. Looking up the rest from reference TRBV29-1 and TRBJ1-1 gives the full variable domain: SAVISQKPSRDICQRGTSLTIQCQVDSQVTMMFWYRQQPGQSLTLIATANQGSEATYESGFVIDKFPISRPNLTFSTLTVSNMSPEDSSIYLCSGSPGILNTEAFFGQGTRLTVV.

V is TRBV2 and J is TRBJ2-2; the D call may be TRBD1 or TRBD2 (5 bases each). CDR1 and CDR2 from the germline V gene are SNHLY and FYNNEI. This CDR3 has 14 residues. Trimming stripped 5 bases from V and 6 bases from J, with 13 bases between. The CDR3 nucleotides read TGTGCCAGCAGTAGCATCCGGGGCGCCGGGGAGCTGTTTTTT. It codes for CASSSIRGAGELFF.

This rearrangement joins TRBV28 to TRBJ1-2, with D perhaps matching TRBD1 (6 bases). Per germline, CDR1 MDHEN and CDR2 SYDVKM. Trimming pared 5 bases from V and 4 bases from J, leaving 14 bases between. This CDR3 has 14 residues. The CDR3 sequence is CASSPQGLSYGYTF. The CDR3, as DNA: TGTGCCAGCAGTCCACAGGGATTGAGCTATGGCTACACCTTC.

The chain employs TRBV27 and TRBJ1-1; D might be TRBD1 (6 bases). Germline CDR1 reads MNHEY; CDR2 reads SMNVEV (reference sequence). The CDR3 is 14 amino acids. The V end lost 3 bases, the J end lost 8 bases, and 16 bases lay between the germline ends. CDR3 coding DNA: TGTGCCAGCAGTTTGAAAGTACAGGGAGGAGAAGCTTTCTTT. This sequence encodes CASSLKVQGGEAFF.

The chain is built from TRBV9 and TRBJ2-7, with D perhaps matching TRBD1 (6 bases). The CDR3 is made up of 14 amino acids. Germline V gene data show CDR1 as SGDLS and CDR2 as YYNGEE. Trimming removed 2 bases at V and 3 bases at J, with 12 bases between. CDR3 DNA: TGTGCCAGCAGCGTCTCCACAGGGTTCTACGAGCAGTACTTC. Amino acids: CASSVSTGFYEQYF.

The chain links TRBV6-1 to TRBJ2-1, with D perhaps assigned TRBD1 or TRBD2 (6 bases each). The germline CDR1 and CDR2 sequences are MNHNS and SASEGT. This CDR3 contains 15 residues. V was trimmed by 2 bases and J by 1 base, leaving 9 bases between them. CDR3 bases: TGTGCCAGCAGTGAACGAGGGGGGTCCTACAATGAGCAGTTCTTC. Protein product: CASSERGGSYNEQFF.

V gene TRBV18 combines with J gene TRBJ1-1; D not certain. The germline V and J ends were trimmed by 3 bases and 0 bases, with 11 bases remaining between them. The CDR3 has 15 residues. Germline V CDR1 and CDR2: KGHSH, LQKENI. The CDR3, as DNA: TGTGCCAGCTCACCTCTTCCTTCCATGAACACTGAAGCTTTCTTT. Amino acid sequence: CASSPLPSMNTEAFF.

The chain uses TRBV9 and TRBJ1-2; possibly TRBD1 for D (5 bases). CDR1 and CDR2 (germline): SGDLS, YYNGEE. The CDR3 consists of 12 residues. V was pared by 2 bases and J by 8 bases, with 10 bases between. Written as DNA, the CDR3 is TGTGCCAGCAGCGTCAGGAGGGACGGCTACACCTTC. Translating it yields CASSVRRDGYTF.

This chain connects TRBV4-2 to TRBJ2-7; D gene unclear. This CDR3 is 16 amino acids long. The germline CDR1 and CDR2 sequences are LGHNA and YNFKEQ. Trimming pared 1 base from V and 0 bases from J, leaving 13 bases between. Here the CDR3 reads CASSQVDGPSSYEQYF. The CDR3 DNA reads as TGTGCCAGCAGCCAAGTTGACGGGCCGAGCTCCTACGAGCAGTACTTC.

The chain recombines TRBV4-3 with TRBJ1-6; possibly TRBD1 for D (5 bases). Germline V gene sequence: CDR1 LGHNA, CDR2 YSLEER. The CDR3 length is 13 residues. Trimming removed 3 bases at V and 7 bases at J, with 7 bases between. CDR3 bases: TGCGCCAGCAGCCAGGGGGTCAATTCACCCCTCCACTTT. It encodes CASSQGVNSPLHF.